This T cell receptor beta chain is drawn from a study of cytomegalovirus exposure and HLA in healthy donors. This CDR3 region has 12 residues. CDR1 SEHNR and CDR2 FQNEAQ come from the germline V gene (reference sequence). Deletions cut 5 bases from V and 7 bases from J, with 11 bases between. PCR was performed using 60 Vbeta and 13 Jbeta primers. TCRdb's table, derived via immunoSEQ multiplex PCR, lists solely in-frame clones and lacks some. The sample yields roughly 130,000 clones, 70% to 80% seen once. The sequence was obtained from a woman in her forties or fifties in good health and CMV-seropositive. Sequencing was carried out using PBMCs. The chain links TRBV7-9 to TRBJ1-1; no firm D call. The CDR3 DNA follows: TGTGCCAGCAGCACCGACTGGAGTGAAGCTTTCTTT. It codes for CASSTDWSEAFF.